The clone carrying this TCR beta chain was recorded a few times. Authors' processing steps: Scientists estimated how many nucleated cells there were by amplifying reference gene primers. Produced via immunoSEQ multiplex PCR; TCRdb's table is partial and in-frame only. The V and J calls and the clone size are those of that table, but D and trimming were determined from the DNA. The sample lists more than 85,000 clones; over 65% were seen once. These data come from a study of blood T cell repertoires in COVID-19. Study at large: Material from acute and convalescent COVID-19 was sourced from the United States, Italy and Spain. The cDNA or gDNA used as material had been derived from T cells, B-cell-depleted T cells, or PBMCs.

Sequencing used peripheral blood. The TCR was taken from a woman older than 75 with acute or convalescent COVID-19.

This CDR3 reads CASSLNTGTGQSYNEQFF. CDR3 sequence (DNA): TGTGCCAGCAGCTTAAACACCGGGACAGGTCAATCCTACAATGAGCAGTTCTTC. The V call is TRBV7-7, the J call TRBJ2-1; TRBD1 aligns across 8 bases. The germline CDR1 and CDR2 sequences are SSHAT and FNYEAQ (reference sequence). CDR3 size: 18 residues. After removal of 2 bases from V and 1 base from J, the junction contained 10 bases not matched to a gene.